One T cell receptor beta chain is described in this entry. Its antigen target is currently unknown. The sample holds no much larger clone one base away, and base qualities are not on file. This sample was taken from a study of shared clonotypes between healthy human individuals (dated by TCRdb to 2018 to 2020). Concerning the study at large: A couple of women and a few men aged 18 to 49 years were included in the cohort. Libraries were prepared and TCR repertoires were sequenced by different laboratories using diverse techniques, in order to increase sequencing depth and limit assay-specific biases. Between about 0.85 and 8.9 billion PBMCs per donor were obtained by leukapheresis. For each donor, three plates each were used for CD4 naive and CD4 memory, two plates were used for CD8 naive, and one plate was used for CD8 memory. To estimate repertoire size and how much clonotypes are shared between individuals, the study performed deep sequencing of blood TCR repertoires from a few healthy adults.

TCR CDR3 regions were amplified from genomic DNA by multiplex PCR using the deep immunoSEQ assay. Extracted genomic DNA from each cell subset was distributed evenly across all wells of several immunoSEQ 96-well plates, and each plate was treated as a replicate. Each replicate PCR for sorted subsets received approximately 220 ng genomic DNA, equal to about 30,000 T cell genomes. Purified libraries were quantified with a Qubit 3.0 fluorometer, sized on a Bioanalyzer 2100, and re-quantified with the KAPA Library Quantification kit. Every immunoSEQ 96-well plate was sequenced on a separate single-read 150-cycle Illumina NextSeq 550 flow cell. From the authors' description of their analysis: Because the immunoSEQ output held only junctional sequences and lacked quality scores, the filtering could not match the filtering applied to full-length reads. Sequences were annotated with PyIR, a Python wrapper for IgBLAST v1.9, using IMGT germline references to assign V/J genes and CDR3. Any read was removed if the V/J assignment was weak (E-value above 1e-6), the CDR3 was missing, or the read contained stop codons, out-of-frame junctions, or ambiguous translated residues. A V3J clonotype was defined by an identical inferred V gene, J gene, and CDR3 amino acid sequence. To compute the percentage overlap between repertoires, the number of shared unique clonotypes was divided by the size of the smaller repertoire. Richness of each repertoire was evaluated using RTK rarefaction, the Chao1 estimator, and Recon v2.1 estimates of unobserved clonotypes. Generation probabilities for all TCRbeta clonotypes obtained by the gDNA method from a few donors were computed using OLGA. TCRdb retrieved this table from immuneACCESS and kept in-frame rearrangements only. Not all clones are present; in checked studies, unresolved V genes account for under half, and no reason is known for the remainder. The V and J calls and clone size are taken from that table; D and trimming were inferred from the DNA. For this sample the table gives roughly 2.6 million clones, of which just over 90% were detected only once. The ten largest clones take up over 0.12% of the sample.

The donors were healthy, HIV-negative adults who had no recently reported acute infections or vaccinations. Only Caucasian adults living in Nashville, Tennessee, USA were represented among the donors. Magnetic negative selection was used to enrich CD4+ T cells, after which naive cells were positively selected on CD45RA and the negative fraction became the memory subset. Blood was obtained by leukapheresis, after which PBMCs were separated by Ficoll-Histopaque density gradient centrifugation and cryopreserved in liquid nitrogen vapor phase. Analytical flow cytometry was used to check the purity and quantity of each magnetically sorted T cell population. Genomic DNA was isolated from every sorted fraction and measured by UV absorbance on a Nanodrop 2000c. Looking up the germline V gene (reference sequence) yields CDR1 MNHEY and CDR2 SMNVEV. From V the trimming removes 5 bases and from J it removes 7 bases, while the gene matches leave 3 bases of the junction unaccounted for. The CDR3 measures 14 amino acids from cysteine to phenylalanine. The read is trimmed to its CDR3 DNA, 42 bases read in frame from base 1.

The full study reports these points: Sampling was restricted to blood, and TCR repertoires in tissues likely differ from the TCR repertoires found in blood. Because the study included a small number of donors, the genetic and exposure-history diversity represented was limited. Across a few donors, about 5.2% of naive CD4, 3.5% of naive CD8, under 2.5% of memory CD4, and approximately 0.42% of memory CD8 clonotypes were shared. Pairwise subsampling led to the expectation that sequencing depth would affect the degree of clonotype sharing among donors. Higher generation probabilities were observed for clonotypes shared by all four sorted-subset donors than for non-shared clonotypes. Rarefaction of sorted-subset datasets indicated incomplete sequencing despite the large sequencing depth. Naive subsets generally had larger estimated clonotype richness than memory subsets.

Sequenced: naive CD4+ T cells sorted from blood. The sample's cell subset or site label, decoded: CD45RA+ positively selected. The sequence was collected from a man younger than 30 in good health. This receptor chain uses TRBV27 and TRBJ2-1, with TRBD2 identical over 12 junction bases. The nucleotide sequence is TGTGCCAGCAGTCCCCTAGCGGGAGGGAATGAGCAGTTCTTC. This sequence encodes CASSPLAGGNEQFF.